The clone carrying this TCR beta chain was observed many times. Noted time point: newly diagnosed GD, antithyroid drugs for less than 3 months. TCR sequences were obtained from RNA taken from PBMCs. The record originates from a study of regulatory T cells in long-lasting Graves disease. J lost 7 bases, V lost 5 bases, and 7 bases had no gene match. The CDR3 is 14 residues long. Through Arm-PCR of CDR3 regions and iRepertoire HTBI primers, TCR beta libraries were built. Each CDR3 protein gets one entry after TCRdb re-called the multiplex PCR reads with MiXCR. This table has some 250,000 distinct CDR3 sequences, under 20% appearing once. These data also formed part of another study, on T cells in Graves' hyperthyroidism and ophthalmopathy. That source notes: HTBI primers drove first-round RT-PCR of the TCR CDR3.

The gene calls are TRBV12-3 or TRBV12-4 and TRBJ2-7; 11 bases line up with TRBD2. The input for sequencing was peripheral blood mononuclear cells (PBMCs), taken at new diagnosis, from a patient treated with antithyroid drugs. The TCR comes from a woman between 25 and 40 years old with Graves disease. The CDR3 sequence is CASSGSGGAGEQYF. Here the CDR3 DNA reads TGTGCCAGCAGTGGTAGCGGGGGGGCGGGTGAGCAGTACTTC.